This entry is about one T cell receptor (beta chain). The antigen remains undetermined. The V segment lost 8 bases and the J segment 3 bases; nucleotides outside the gene matches: 8. Germline V gene lookup returns CDR1 LNHDA and CDR2 SQIVND (reference sequence). This CDR3 is built from 14 residues. The record originates from a study of shared clonotypes between healthy human individuals. It was at deep level that the assay was run. Clones were read by immunoSEQ multiplex PCR, and TCRdb kept only the in-frame ones, dropping some. The table includes 2 million to 2.5 million clones, 90% to 96% detected once. Study-level results: Estimated clonotype richness was generally higher in naive than memory subsets. Investigators expected sequencing depth to affect clonotype sharing among donors.

The source material was naive CD4+ T cells sorted from blood. Sample subset: CD45RA+ positively selected. J is TRBJ2-3 and V is TRBV19; 7 bases fit TRBD1. The origin of this receptor is a man aged 18-30 years in good health. This chain's CDR3 is CASEGGYRTDTQYF. In DNA form, the CDR3 reads TGTGCCAGTGAAGGGGGCTATAGGACAGATACGCAGTATTTT.